This TCR beta chain was sequenced during a study of cytomegalovirus exposure and HLA in healthy donors. Study-wide background: Early released data comprised approximately 85 million unique TCRs from HLA-typed donors.

The PCR made use of 60 Vbeta and 13 Jbeta primers. In the study's own analysis: Later reanalysis found 75 million to 100 million unique TCR beta chains, around 9.9 million of them shared. Generated by immunoSEQ multiplex PCR, the TCRdb table keeps only in-frame clones and is missing some. D and trimming come from the DNA, and the V and J calls and clone size come from that table. The table lists some 180,000 clones, roughly 78% of them singletons, with 4.4% in the top ten. Germline V lookup: CDR1 SGHVS, CDR2 FQNEAQ. V lost 4 bases to trimming and J lost 5 bases; unmatched junction nucleotides: 17. The CDR3 loop spans 19 amino acids. Study outcomes and limitations: CMV serostatus was the only recorded immune exposure for donors. Analysis performed later found around 15,000 TCR beta sequences associated with HLA alleles at 0.05 false discovery rate.

As for this clone: Its matching antigen is unknown.

The clonotype was recovered from a woman aged 25-40 years in good health and CMV-seropositive. Sequencing was carried out using PBMCs. The genes are TRBV7-8 and TRBJ1-6; TRBD1 aligns across 7 bases. CDR3 sequence: CASSWRPRPGGTDNSPLHF. CDR3 nucleotide sequence: TGTGCCAGCAGCTGGAGACCAAGACCAGGGGGGACTGATAATTCACCCCTCCACTTT.